Listed below are T cell receptor beta chains from one sample, sequenced in a study of CD8 T cells in ankylosing spondylitis. Each CDR3 protein gets one entry after TCRdb re-called the 5' RACE reads with MiXCR. The sample carries a few hundred thousand distinct CDR3 sequences, 7.5% to 9% recorded once. The sample was blood, either unsorted or a sorted T cell fraction (not recorded which). The receptors derive from a male donor with ankylosing spondylitis. Both conserved end residues are part of each CDR3.

V,CDR3
TRBV4-1,CASSPVVGGDYGYTF
TRBV12-3/TRBV12-4,CASRGGRKLSSYNEQFF
TRBV7-3,CASSRRGLAGMETQYF
TRBV27,CASRVDGLAGVNEQYF
TRBV7-8,CASSLESDYSNQPQHF
TRBV7-9,CASSRTSGARGANVLTF
TRBV7-2,CASSWGGQSSYNSPLHF
TRBV12-3/TRBV12-4,CATAPRASNEQFF
TRBV9,CASSDGDGYTF
TRBV12-3/TRBV12-4,CASRTYDRNTEAFF
TRBV5-1,CASSQTSGGWNEQFF
TRBV12-3/TRBV12-4,CASSLRGTSGEQYF
TRBV6-2/TRBV6-3,CASSPRTSASTDTQYF
TRBV24-1,CATSEPRDGQETQYF
TRBV9,CASSVEGNEQFF
TRBV20-1,CSAYPGTGSNRQYF
TRBV11-2,CASSLGVSGTYEQYF
TRBV2,CASSTGRGYEQYF
TRBV10-3,CAIRGTGNTGELFF
TRBV4-1,CASSQSLYEQYF
TRBV7-9,CASSHSGLRYTGELFF
TRBV10-3,CAISLQPESSEQYF
TRBV5-6,CASSFFDQETQYF
TRBV5-6,CASSLEGQSNYGYTF
TRBV5-6,CASSLMGPDEQFF
TRBV18,CASSPSPGQGPEQYF
TRBV6-1,CASSEYDRNSRYEQYF
TRBV5-1,CASSLGGFDTDTQYF
TRBV27,CASRRTGHTEAFF